Below are 3 T cell receptor beta chains sequenced from a single sample in a study of siplizumab effects on memory and regulatory T cells. Assay: immunoSEQ multiplex PCR; the TCRdb copy retains only in-frame clones and omits some. The sample has 90,000 to 120,000 clones, about nine tenths seen once. Sequenced material: CD4+ T cells sorted from blood. Receptors originate from a human donor in good health. Some clones in this sample may be carry-over from other donors' samples.

The chain uses TRBV10-3 and TRBJ1-3; 8 positions agree with TRBD1. Per the germline V gene, CDR1 is ENHRY and CDR2 is SYGVKD. After removal of 9 bases from V and 5 bases from J, the junction contained 21 bases not matched to a gene. The CDR3 totals 18 residues. The CDR3 region is CAMSAGPDRDALRNTIYF. The CDR3 DNA reads as TGTGCCATGTCGGCCGGTCCGGACAGGGATGCCCTGAGAAACACCATATATTTT.

This sequence joins TRBV14 and TRBJ2-5; a weak D match, TRBD1 (6 bases). Trimming stripped 3 bases from V and 2 bases from J, with 19 bases between. The CDR3 length is 17 residues. The germline gives CDR1 SGHDN, CDR2 FVKESK. CDR3 DNA sequence: TGTGCCAGCAGCCACGAAGTATCAACAGGGAAACAAGAGACCCAGTACTTC. It is translated as CASSHEVSTGKQETQYF.

This rearrangement joins TRBV6-1 to TRBJ2-6; D is undetermined. Germline V gene lookup returns CDR1 MNHNS and CDR2 SASEGT. CDR3 length: 16 amino acids. The ends were cut back, 3 bases at V and 2 bases at J, with 11 bases in the middle. The CDR3 here is CASSEGFFTGANVLTF. The CDR3 bases are TGTGCCAGCAGTGAGGGCTTTTTCACTGGGGCCAACGTCCTGACTTTC.